This is a list of T cell receptor beta chains from one sample in a study of T cells after posttransplantation cyclophosphamide. Profiling relied on immunoSEQ multiplex PCR, and the TCRdb table lists in-frame clones only, not all of them. The table has tens of thousands of clones, roughly nine tenths seen once. The input for sequencing was PBMCs, taken 350 to 400 days after allogeneic stem cell transplant with calcineurin inhibitor and methotrexate. These TCRs come from a female patient younger than 45 who received an allogeneic stem cell transplant from an unrelated donor, was CMV-positive, and had acute and chronic GVHD. The T cells may come from the graft donor. The CDR3 runs from the conserved cysteine through the conserved F or W. D genes are given only for firm matches. Some rows have no size entry. The others give once, few or many, or a class for an expanded clone.

>TRBJ1-2|NA|NA|TRBV19
CASSRGRLANYGYTF
TGTGCCAGTAGTAGGGGCAGGCTAGCTAACTATGGCTACACCTTC
>TRBJ1-3|NA|TRBD1|TRBV19
CASTNPSGQGKTPGNTIYF
TGTGCCAGTACCAATCCATCGGGACAGGGCAAAACCCCTGGAAACACCATATATTTT
>TRBJ2-1|NA|NA|TRBV1
CTSSPTSSGNKQNEQFF
TGCACCAGCAGTCCCACTTCTAGCGGGAACAAGCAGAATGAGCAGTTCTTC
>TRBJ1-1|NA|NA|TRBV6-1
CASGGWQGTEAFF
TGTGCCAGCGGGGGATGGCAGGGGACTGAAGCTTTCTTT
>TRBJ2-1|NA|TRBD2|TRBV6-1
CASNPSGSPWDEQFF
TGTGCCAGCAATCCTAGCGGGAGCCCTTGGGATGAGCAGTTCTTC
>TRBJ2-2|NA|NA|TRBV7-6
CASSGEGGANTGELFF
TGTGCCAGCAGCGGAGAAGGTGGAGCGAACACCGGGGAGCTGTTTTTT
>TRBJ2-5|NA|NA|TRBV7-3
CASSPSESRETQYF
TGTGCCAGCAGCCCCTCCGAAAGTAGAGAGACCCAGTACTTC
>TRBJ2-7|NA|TRBD1|TRBV18
CASSLRDREVYEQYF
TGTGCCAGCTCACTTCGGGACAGGGAAGTCTACGAGCAGTACTTC
>TRBJ1-5|NA|NA|TRBV7-2
CASSPWTVNSNQPQHF
TGTGCCAGCAGCCCGTGGACAGTTAATAGCAATCAGCCCCAGCATTTT
>TRBJ2-3|NA|TRBD1|TRBV6-6
CASSEPGQGGPDTQYF
TGTGCCAGCAGCGAACCGGGACAGGGGGGACCAGATACGCAGTATTTT
>TRBJ2-1|NA|TRBD1|TRBV10-3
CAIRPFSGTGDNEQFF
TGTGCCATCAGACCGTTTTCCGGGACAGGGGACAATGAGCAGTTCTTC
>TRBJ2-1|NA|NA|TRBV9
CASSAGTLNNEQFF
TGTGCCAGCAGCGCCGGGACTCTCAACAATGAGCAGTTCTTC
>TRBJ1-1|NA|NA|TRBV5-1
CASNPDSNTEAFF
TGCGCCAGCAACCCGGACAGTAACACTGAAGCTTTCTTT
>TRBJ2-1|NA|TRBD1|TRBV29-1
CSVGYRGAYNEQFF
TGCAGCGTTGGGTACAGGGGGGCCTACAATGAGCAGTTCTTC
>TRBJ1-2|NA|NA|TRBV15
CATSRDIREAYGYTF
TGTGCCACCAGCAGAGATATCAGGGAGGCCTATGGCTACACCTTC
>TRBJ2-2|NA|TRBD1|TRBV7-2
CASSSGQGAVITGELFF
TGTGCCAGCAGCTCGGGACAGGGGGCGGTTATTACCGGGGAGCTGTTTTTT
>TRBJ2-1|NA|TRBD2|TRBV5-1
CASSLTLAGLNEQFF
TGCGCCAGCAGCTTGACCCTAGCGGGCCTCAATGAGCAGTTCTTC
>TRBJ1-2|NA|NA|TRBV28
CASSLEGEDGYTF
TGTGCCAGCAGTTTGGAAGGGGAGGATGGCTACACCTTC
>TRBJ1-2|NA|NA|TRBV5-1
CASSLVQGNYGYTF
TGCGCCAGCAGCTTGGTGCAGGGTAACTATGGCTACACCTTC
>TRBJ2-5|NA|NA|TRBV20-1
CSARALEFQYF
TGCAGTGCTAGAGCCCTTGAGTTCCAGTACTTC
>TRBJ1-2|NA|TRBD1|TRBV30
CALDRGDFGYTF
TGTGCCTTGGACAGGGGAGATTTTGGCTACACCTTC
>TRBJ1-5|NA|NA|TRBV18
CASSPRESLQPQHF
TGTGCCAGCTCACCTCGGGAGTCGCTTCAGCCCCAGCATTTT
>TRBJ1-6|NA|TRBD1|TRBV5-1
CASSLVGDSNSPLHF
TGCGCCAGCAGCTTGGTCGGGGACAGTAATTCACCCCTCCACTTT
>TRBJ2-5|NA|NA|TRBV2
CASSDDRMVGETQYF
TGTGCCAGCAGCGATGACAGGATGGTAGGAGAGACCCAGTACTTC
>TRBJ1-2|NA|NA|TRBV12-5
CASGSLLGEGYTF
TGTGCTAGTGGTTCCCTCCTCGGGGAAGGCTACACCTTC
>TRBJ2-6|NA|TRBD1|TRBV9
CASSVDRGAPGANVLTF
TGTGCCAGCAGCGTTGACAGGGGAGCACCTGGGGCCAACGTCCTGACTTTC
>TRBJ1-1|NA|NA|TRBV5-1
CASRLTGRETEAFF
TGCGCCAGCCGCCTTACAGGGAGAGAAACTGAAGCTTTCTTT
>TRBJ1-1|NA|TRBD1|TRBV19
CASQRGTGSTEAFF
TGTGCCAGTCAACGCGGGACAGGGTCCACTGAAGCTTTCTTT
>TRBJ1-5|NA|NA|TRBV7-2
CASSFSVNQPQHF
TGTGCCAGCAGCTTCTCGGTGAATCAGCCCCAGCATTTT
>TRBJ2-5|once|TRBD2|TRBV6-1
CASSEALRLAGQETQYF
TGTGCCAGCAGTGAAGCGCTTCGGCTAGCGGGACAAGAGACCCAGTACTTC
>TRBJ2-1|NA|TRBD2|TRBV27
CASSWVLAEGYNEQFF
TGTGCCAGCAGTTGGGTGCTAGCGGAGGGCTACAATGAGCAGTTCTTC
>TRBJ2-3|NA|NA|TRBV2
CASSETYGTDTQYF
TGTGCCAGCAGTGAAACCTACGGGACAGATACGCAGTATTTT
>TRBJ1-4|NA|NA|TRBV25-1
CASSEEGDEKLFF
TGTGCCAGCAGTGAGGAGGGAGACGAAAAACTGTTTTTT
>TRBJ2-3|NA|NA|TRBV9
CASSVAHRNTDTQYF
TGTGCCAGCAGCGTGGCACACCGTAACACAGATACGCAGTATTTT
>TRBJ2-3|NA|TRBD1|TRBV7-2
CASSPRTGGLSPTDTQYF
TGTGCCAGCAGCCCACGGACAGGGGGCCTGAGTCCCACAGATACGCAGTATTTT
>TRBJ1-6|NA|TRBD1|TRBV4-1
CASSQDPNRGISPLHF
TGCGCCAGCAGCCAAGACCCAAACAGGGGTATTTCACCCCTCCACTTT
>TRBJ1-6|NA|NA|TRBV27
CASSYTGGTNSPLHF
TGTGCCAGCAGCTACACGGGGGGAACAAATTCACCCCTCCACTTT
>TRBJ1-2|NA|NA|TRBV19
CASSITQGSYTF
TGTGCCAGTAGTATAACCCAGGGCAGCTACACCTTC
>TRBJ2-5|NA|TRBD2|TRBV5-4
CASSSGLAGHGGETQYF
TGTGCCAGCAGCTCGGGACTAGCGGGACATGGGGGAGAGACCCAGTACTTC
>TRBJ1-5|NA|TRBD1|TRBV19
CASTPGTGEQPQHF
TGTGCCAGTACCCCCGGGACAGGGGAGCAGCCCCAGCATTTT
>TRBJ2-3|NA|NA|TRBV5-1
CASSFDLAVDTQYF
TGCGCCAGCAGCTTTGACTTGGCCGTGGATACGCAGTATTTT
>TRBJ2-4|once|TRBD2|TRBV30
CAWRELAGEREGLAKNIQYF
TGTGCCTGGAGGGAACTAGCGGGGGAGCGGGAGGGATTAGCCAAAAACATTCAGTACTTC
>TRBJ2-5|NA|NA|TRBV20-1
CSARAETQYF
TGCAGTGCTAGAGCTGAGACCCAGTACTTC
>TRBJ2-1|NA|NA|TRBV9
CASSVEAGYNEQFF
TGTGCCAGCAGCGTAGAGGCGGGGTACAATGAGCAGTTCTTC
>TRBJ2-3|NA|NA|TRBV21-1
CASSKLAGGSTDTQYF
TGTGCCAGCAGCAAACTAGCGGGAGGTAGCACAGATACGCAGTATTTT